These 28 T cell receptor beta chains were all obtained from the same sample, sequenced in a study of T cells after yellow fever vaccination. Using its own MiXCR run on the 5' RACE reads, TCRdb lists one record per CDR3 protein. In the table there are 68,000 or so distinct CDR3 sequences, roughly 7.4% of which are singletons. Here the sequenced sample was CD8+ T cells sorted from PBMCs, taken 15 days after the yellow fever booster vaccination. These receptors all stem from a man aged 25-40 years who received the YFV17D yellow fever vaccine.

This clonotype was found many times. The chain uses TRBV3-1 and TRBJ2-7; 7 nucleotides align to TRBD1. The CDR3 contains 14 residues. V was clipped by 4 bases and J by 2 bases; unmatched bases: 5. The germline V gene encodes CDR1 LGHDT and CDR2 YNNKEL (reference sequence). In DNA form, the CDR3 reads TGTGCCAGCAGCCCCGCTGACAGGGCCTACGAGCAGTACTTC. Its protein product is CASSPADRAYEQYF.

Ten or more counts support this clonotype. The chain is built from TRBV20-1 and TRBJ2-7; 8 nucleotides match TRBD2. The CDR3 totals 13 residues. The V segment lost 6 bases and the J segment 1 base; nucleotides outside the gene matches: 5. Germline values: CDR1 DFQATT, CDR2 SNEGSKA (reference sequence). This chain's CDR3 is CSAALAESYEQYF. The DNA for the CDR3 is TGCAGTGCCGCACTAGCGGAATCCTACGAGCAGTACTTC.

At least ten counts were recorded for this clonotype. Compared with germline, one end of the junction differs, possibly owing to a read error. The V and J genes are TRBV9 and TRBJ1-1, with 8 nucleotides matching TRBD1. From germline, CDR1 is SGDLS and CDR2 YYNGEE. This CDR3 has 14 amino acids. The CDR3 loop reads CASSGTTGQAFLIF. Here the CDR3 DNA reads TGTGCCAGCAGCGGCACCACGGGACAGGCCTTTCTGATCTTT. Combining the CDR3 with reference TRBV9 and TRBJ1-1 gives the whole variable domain DSGVTQTPKHLITATGQRVTLRCSPRSGDLSVYWYQQSLDQGLQFLIQYYNGEERAKGNILERFSAQQFPDLHSELNLSSLELGDSALYFCASSGTTGQAFLIFGQGTRLTVV.

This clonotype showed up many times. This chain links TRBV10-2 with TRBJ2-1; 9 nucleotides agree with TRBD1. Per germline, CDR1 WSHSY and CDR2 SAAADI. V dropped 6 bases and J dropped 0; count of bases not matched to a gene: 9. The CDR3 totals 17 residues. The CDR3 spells CASSTWTGDGSYNEQFF. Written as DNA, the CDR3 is TGCGCCAGCAGCACCTGGACAGGGGACGGCTCCTACAATGAGCAGTTCTTC.

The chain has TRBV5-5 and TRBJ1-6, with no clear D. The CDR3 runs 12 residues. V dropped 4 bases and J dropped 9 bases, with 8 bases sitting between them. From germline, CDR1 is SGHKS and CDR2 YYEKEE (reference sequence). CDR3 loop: CASSILGSPLHF. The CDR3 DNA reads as TGTGCCAGCAGCATACTGGGTTCACCCCTCCACTTT.

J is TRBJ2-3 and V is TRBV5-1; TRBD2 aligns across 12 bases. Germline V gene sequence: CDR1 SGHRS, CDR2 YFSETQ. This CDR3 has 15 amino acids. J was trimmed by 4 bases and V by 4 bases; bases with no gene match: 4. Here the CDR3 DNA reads TGCGCCAGCAGCCGGACTAGCGGGAAAGCAGATACGCAGTATTTT. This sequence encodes CASSRTSGKADTQYF.

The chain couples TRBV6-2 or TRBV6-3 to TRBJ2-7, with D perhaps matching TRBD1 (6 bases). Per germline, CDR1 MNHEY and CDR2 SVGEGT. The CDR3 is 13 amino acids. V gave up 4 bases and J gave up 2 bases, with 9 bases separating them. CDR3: CASSWDIPYEQYF. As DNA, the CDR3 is TGTGCCAGCAGTTGGGACATCCCCTACGAGCAGTACTTC.

The DNA of the CDR3 is TGTGCCAGCAGCGGTGACCCGGGTCCTACGACTGAAGCTTTCTTT. Translation: CASSGDPGPTTEAFF. The V gene is TRBV9, the J gene TRBJ1-1; D unclear. The ends were cut back, 3 bases at V and 5 bases at J, with 17 bases in the middle. This CDR3 comprises 15 residues. CDR1 is SGDLS and CDR2 is YYNGEE in the germline V gene.

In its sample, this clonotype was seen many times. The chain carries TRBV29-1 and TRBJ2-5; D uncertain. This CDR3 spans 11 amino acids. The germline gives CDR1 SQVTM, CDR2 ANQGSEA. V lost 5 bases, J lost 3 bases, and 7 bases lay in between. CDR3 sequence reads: CSVLAEETQYF. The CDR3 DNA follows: TGCAGCGTTCTGGCAGAAGAGACCCAGTACTTC.

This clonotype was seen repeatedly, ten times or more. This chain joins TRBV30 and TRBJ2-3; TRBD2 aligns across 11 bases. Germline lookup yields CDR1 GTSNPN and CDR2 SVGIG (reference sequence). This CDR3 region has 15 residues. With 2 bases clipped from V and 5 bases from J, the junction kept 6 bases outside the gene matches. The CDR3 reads CAWSSLAGAGDTQYF. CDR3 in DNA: TGTGCCTGGAGTTCACTAGCGGGAGCGGGAGATACGCAGTATTTT.

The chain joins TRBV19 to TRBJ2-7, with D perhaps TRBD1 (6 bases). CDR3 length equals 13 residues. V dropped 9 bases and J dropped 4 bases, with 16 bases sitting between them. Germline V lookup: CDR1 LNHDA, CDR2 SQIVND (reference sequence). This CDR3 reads CASTPGTGYEQYF. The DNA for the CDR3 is TGTGCCAGCACCCCCGGAACAGGGTACGAGCAGTACTTC.

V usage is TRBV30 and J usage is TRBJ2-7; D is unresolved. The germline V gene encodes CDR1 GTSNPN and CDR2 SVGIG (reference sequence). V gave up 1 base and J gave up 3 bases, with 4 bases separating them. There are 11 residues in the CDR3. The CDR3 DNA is TGTGCCTGGAGTGGGCACTACGAGCAGTACTTC. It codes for CAWSGHYEQYF.

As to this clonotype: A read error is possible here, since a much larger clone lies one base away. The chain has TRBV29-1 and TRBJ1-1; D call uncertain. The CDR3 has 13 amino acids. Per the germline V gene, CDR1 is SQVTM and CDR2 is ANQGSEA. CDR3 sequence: CSVEEEVKTEAFF. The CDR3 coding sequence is TGCAGCGTTGAGGAGGAAGTGAAGACTGAAGCTTTCTTT.

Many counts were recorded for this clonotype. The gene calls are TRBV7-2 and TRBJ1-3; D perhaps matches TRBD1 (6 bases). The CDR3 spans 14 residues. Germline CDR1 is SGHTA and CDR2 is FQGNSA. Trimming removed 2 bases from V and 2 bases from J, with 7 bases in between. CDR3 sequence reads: CASSLQGTGNTIYF. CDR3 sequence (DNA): TGTGCCAGCAGCTTACAGGGGACTGGAAACACCATATATTTT.

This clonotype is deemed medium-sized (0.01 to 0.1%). The CDR3 spells CASSLSAGVTSGANVLTF. CDR3 coding DNA: TGTGCCAGCAGCCTGAGTGCAGGGGTCACCTCTGGGGCCAACGTCCTGACTTTC. The rearrangement joins TRBV13 to TRBJ2-6; maybe TRBD1 (6 bases). Trimming pared 5 bases from V and 0 bases from J, leaving 17 bases between. Per the germline V gene, CDR1 is PRHDT and CDR2 is FYEKMQ (reference sequence). The CDR3 spans 18 residues.

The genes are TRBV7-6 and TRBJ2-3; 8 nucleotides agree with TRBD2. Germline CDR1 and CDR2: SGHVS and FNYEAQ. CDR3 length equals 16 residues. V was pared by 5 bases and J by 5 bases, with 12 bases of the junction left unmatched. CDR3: CASSKTAGERGDTQYF. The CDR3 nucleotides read TGTGCCAGCAGCAAAACAGCGGGAGAAAGGGGAGATACGCAGTATTTT.

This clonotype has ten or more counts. The CDR3 region is CSALSRENSYEQYF. The CDR3 nucleotides read TGCAGTGCTCTTAGCCGGGAGAACTCCTACGAGCAGTACTTC. The rearrangement joins TRBV20-1 to TRBJ2-7; D is perhaps TRBD2 (6 bases). The CDR3 has 14 amino acids. In germline, CDR1 is DFQATT, CDR2 SNEGSKA (reference sequence). V lost 5 bases, J lost 0 bases, and 14 bases lay in between.

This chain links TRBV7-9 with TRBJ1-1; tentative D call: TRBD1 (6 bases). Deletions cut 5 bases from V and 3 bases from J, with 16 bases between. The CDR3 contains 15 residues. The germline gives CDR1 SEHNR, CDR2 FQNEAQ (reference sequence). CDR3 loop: CASSPWGGADTEAFF. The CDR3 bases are TGTGCCAGCAGCCCCTGGGGGGGCGCTGACACTGAAGCTTTCTTT.

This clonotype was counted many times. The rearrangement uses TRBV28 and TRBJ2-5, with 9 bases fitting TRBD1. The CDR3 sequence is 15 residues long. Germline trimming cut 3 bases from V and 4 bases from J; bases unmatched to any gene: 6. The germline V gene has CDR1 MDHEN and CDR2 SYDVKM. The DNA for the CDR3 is TGTGCCAGCAGTTTGTACAGGGGGCTGGGAGAGACCCAGTACTTC. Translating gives CASSLYRGLGETQYF.

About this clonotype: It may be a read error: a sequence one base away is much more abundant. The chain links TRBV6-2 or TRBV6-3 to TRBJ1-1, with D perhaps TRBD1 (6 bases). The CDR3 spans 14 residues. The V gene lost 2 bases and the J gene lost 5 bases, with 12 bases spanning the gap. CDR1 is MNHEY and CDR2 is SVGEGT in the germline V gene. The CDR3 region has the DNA TGTGCCAGCAGTTACCTAGGGGGGGGGACTGAAGCTTTCTTT. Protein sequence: CASSYLGGGTEAFF.

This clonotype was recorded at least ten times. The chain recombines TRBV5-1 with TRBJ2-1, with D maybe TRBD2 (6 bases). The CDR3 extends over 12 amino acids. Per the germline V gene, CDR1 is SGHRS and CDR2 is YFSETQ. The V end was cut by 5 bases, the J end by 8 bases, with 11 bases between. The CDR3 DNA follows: TGCGCCAGCAGGGGCGGGGAGTATGAGCAGTTCTTC. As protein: CASRGGEYEQFF.

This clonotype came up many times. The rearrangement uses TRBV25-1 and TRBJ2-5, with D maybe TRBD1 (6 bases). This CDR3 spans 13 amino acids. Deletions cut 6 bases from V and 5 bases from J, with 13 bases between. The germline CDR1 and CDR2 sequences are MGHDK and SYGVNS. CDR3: CASRQGNGETQYF. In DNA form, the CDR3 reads TGTGCCAGCAGGCAGGGGAACGGTGAGACCCAGTACTTC.

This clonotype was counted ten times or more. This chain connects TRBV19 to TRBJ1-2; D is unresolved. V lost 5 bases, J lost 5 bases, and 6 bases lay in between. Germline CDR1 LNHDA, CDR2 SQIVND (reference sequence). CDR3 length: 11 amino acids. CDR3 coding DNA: TGTGCCAGTAGTTGGGCTTATGGCTACACCTTC. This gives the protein CASSWAYGYTF.

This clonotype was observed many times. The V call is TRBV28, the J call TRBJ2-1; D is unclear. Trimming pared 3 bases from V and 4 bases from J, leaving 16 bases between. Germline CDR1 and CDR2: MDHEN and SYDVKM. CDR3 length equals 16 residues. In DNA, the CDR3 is TGTGCCAGCAGTTTCCTGAGCCTAGAAGCGTACAATGAGCAGTTCTTC. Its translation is CASSFLSLEAYNEQFF. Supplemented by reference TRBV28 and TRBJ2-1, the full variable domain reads DVKVTQSSRYLVKRTGEKVFLECVQDMDHENMFWYRQDPGLGLRLIYFSYDVKMKEKGDIPEGYSVSREKKERFSLILESASTNQTSMYLCASSFLSLEAYNEQFFGPGTRLTVL.

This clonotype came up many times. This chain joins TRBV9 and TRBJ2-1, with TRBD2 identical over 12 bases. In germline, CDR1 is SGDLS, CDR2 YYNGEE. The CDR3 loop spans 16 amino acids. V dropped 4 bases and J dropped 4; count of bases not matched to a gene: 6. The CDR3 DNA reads TGTGCCAGCAGCCCCACTAGCGGGAGGCGGTACAATGAGCAGTTCTTC. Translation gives CASSPTSGRRYNEQFF.

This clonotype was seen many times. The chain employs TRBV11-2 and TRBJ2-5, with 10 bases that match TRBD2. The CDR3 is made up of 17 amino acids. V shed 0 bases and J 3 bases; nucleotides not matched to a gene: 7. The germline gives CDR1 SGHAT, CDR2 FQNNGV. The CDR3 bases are TGTGCCAGCAGCTTAGATCCCACTAGCGGGACGAAAGAGACCCAGTACTTC. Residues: CASSLDPTSGTKETQYF.

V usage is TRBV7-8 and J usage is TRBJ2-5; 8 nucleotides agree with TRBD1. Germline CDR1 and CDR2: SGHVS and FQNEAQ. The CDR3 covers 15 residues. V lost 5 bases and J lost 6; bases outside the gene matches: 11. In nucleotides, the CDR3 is TGTGCCAGCAGCCCCCTCGGACAGGGACGAAAGACCCAGTACTTC. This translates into CASSPLGQGRKTQYF.

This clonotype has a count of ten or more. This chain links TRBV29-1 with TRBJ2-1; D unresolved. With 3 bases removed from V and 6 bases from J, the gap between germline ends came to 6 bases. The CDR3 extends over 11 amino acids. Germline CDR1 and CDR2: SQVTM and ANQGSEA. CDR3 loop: CSVEQPNEQFF. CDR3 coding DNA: TGCAGCGTTGAGCAGCCCAATGAGCAGTTCTTC.